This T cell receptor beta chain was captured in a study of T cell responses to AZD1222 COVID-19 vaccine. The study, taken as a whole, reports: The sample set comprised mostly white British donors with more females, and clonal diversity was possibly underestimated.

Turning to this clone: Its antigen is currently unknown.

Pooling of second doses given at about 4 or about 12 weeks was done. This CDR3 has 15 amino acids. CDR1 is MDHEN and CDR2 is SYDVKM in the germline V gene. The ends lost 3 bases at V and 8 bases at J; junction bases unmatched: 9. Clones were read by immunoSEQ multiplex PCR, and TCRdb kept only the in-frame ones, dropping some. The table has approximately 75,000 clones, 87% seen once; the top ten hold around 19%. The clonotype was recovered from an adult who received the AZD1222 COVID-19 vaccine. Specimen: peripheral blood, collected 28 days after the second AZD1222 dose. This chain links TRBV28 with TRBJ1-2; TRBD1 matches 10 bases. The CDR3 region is CASSFPRDRGAGYTF. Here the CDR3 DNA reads TGTGCCAGCAGTTTTCCCCGGGACAGGGGAGCCGGCTACACCTTC.